This is a list of T cell receptor beta chains from one sample in a study of blood T cell repertoires in COVID-19. The repertoire was sequenced with immunoSEQ multiplex PCR; TCRdb's copy has only in-frame clones and lacks some. Of under 300,000 clones detected, approximately 87% appear once; the ten largest clones hold less than 6%. The specimen sequenced was peripheral blood. Receptor source: a man aged 55 to 70 who had recovered from COVID-19. Both conserved end residues are part of each CDR3. The D gene is left open where the match is weak. Clone size is given for some rows only: seen once, a few or many times, or a class if the clone is expanded.

v_gene: TRBV9; j_gene: TRBJ1-1; d_gene: TRBD1; abundance: once; CDR3aa: CASSDLQGMTNTEAFF; CDR3nt: TGTGCCAGCAGCGACCTACAGGGGATGACGAACACTGAAGCTTTCTTT
v_gene: TRBV7-2; j_gene: TRBJ2-1; d_gene: TRBD2; abundance: -; CDR3aa: CASSVGLAKSYNEQFF; CDR3nt: TGTGCCAGCAGCGTGGGACTAGCGAAGTCCTACAATGAGCAGTTCTTC
v_gene: TRBV19; j_gene: TRBJ2-2; d_gene: -; abundance: few; CDR3aa: CASSIRKGTNTGELFF; CDR3nt: TGTGCCAGTAGTATACGTAAGGGGACGAACACCGGGGAGCTGTTTTTT
v_gene: TRBV7-2; j_gene: TRBJ2-3; d_gene: -; abundance: -; CDR3aa: CASSLEPGLSTDTQYF; CDR3nt: TGTGCCAGCAGCTTAGAGCCGGGATTAAGCACAGATACGCAGTATTTT
v_gene: TRBV24-1; j_gene: TRBJ1-6; d_gene: -; abundance: -; CDR3aa: CATEKGPNSPLHF; CDR3nt: TGTGCCACGGAAAAGGGGCCTAATTCACCCCTCCACTTT
v_gene: TRBV18; j_gene: TRBJ1-1; d_gene: -; abundance: few; CDR3aa: CASSLDRVNTEAFF; CDR3nt: TGTGCCAGCTCACTGGACAGAGTGAACACTGAAGCTTTCTTT
v_gene: TRBV11-2; j_gene: TRBJ1-3; d_gene: TRBD1; abundance: -; CDR3aa: CASSLRQGRNTIYF; CDR3nt: TGTGCCAGCAGCTTACGACAGGGGAGAAACACCATATATTTT
v_gene: TRBV27; j_gene: TRBJ2-1; d_gene: -; abundance: -; CDR3aa: CASSLWGGEQFF; CDR3nt: TGTGCCAGCAGTTTATGGGGCGGAGAGCAGTTCTTC
v_gene: TRBV6-5; j_gene: TRBJ1-1; d_gene: -; abundance: -; CDR3aa: CASSYREGNAEAFF; CDR3nt: TGTGCCAGCAGTTACCGAGAGGGTAACGCTGAAGCTTTCTTT
v_gene: TRBV5-1; j_gene: TRBJ1-2; d_gene: -; abundance: -; CDR3aa: CASSVQGGGYTF; CDR3nt: TGCGCCAGCAGTGTCCAGGGAGGCGGCTACACCTTC
v_gene: TRBV5-8; j_gene: TRBJ1-1; d_gene: -; abundance: -; CDR3aa: CASSLWGGIGTPTEAFF; CDR3nt: TGTGCCAGCAGCTTGTGGGGGGGGATAGGGACCCCCACTGAAGCTTTCTTT
v_gene: TRBV24-1; j_gene: TRBJ2-1; d_gene: -; abundance: once; CDR3aa: CATQGGSYNEQFF; CDR3nt: TGTGCCACCCAGGGAGGCTCCTACAATGAGCAGTTCTTC
v_gene: TRBV7-9; j_gene: TRBJ1-5; d_gene: TRBD1; abundance: few; CDR3aa: CASSLAGGGNQPQHF; CDR3nt: TGTGCCAGCAGCTTAGCCGGAGGGGGCAACCAGCCCCAGCATTTT
v_gene: TRBV5-6; j_gene: TRBJ2-1; d_gene: TRBD1; abundance: -; CDR3aa: CASSLGGQGWNEQFF; CDR3nt: TGTGCCAGCAGCTTGGGGGGACAGGGCTGGAATGAGCAGTTCTTC
v_gene: TRBV5-1; j_gene: TRBJ2-2; d_gene: TRBD2; abundance: -; CDR3aa: CASSYEPGLAGGARELFF; CDR3nt: TGCGCCAGCAGCTACGAACCGGGACTAGCGGGAGGGGCCCGGGAGCTGTTTTTT
v_gene: TRBV4-1; j_gene: TRBJ1-1; d_gene: TRBD1; abundance: few; CDR3aa: CASSQVKGARTEAFF; CDR3nt: TGCGCCAGCAGCCAAGTCAAGGGGGCGCGGACTGAAGCTTTCTTT
v_gene: TRBV3-1/TRBV3-2; j_gene: TRBJ1-6; d_gene: TRBD1; abundance: -; CDR3aa: CASSPGTAFRPLHF; CDR3nt: TGTGCCAGCAGCCCCGGGACAGCCTTCCGACCCCTCCACTTT
v_gene: TRBV9; j_gene: TRBJ2-1; d_gene: TRBD2; abundance: -; CDR3aa: CASSVSLGGSYNEQFF; CDR3nt: TGTGCCAGCAGCGTATCCCTCGGGGGGTCCTACAATGAGCAGTTCTTC
v_gene: TRBV6-5; j_gene: TRBJ1-4; d_gene: -; abundance: -; CDR3aa: CASSWTSTNEKLFF; CDR3nt: TGTGCCAGCAGTTGGACATCAACTAATGAAAAACTGTTTTTT
v_gene: TRBV19; j_gene: TRBJ2-1; d_gene: -; abundance: -; CDR3aa: CASRPSGSSYNEQFF; CDR3nt: TGTGCCAGTAGACCAAGCGGAAGCTCCTACAATGAGCAGTTCTTC
v_gene: TRBV7-2; j_gene: TRBJ2-1; d_gene: TRBD2; abundance: -; CDR3aa: CASSLAGGAYNEQFF; CDR3nt: TGTGCCAGCAGCTTAGCGGGGGGGGCCTACAATGAGCAGTTCTTC
v_gene: TRBV18; j_gene: TRBJ2-5; d_gene: -; abundance: -; CDR3aa: CASSPKSEGVRKETQYF; CDR3nt: TGTGCCAGCTCACCTAAGAGTGAGGGGGTCAGAAAAGAGACCCAGTACTTC
v_gene: TRBV19; j_gene: TRBJ2-2; d_gene: -; abundance: -; CDR3aa: CASSAGAANTGELFF; CDR3nt: TGTGCCAGTAGTGCAGGGGCCGCGAACACCGGGGAGCTGTTTTTT
v_gene: TRBV19; j_gene: TRBJ1-5; d_gene: -; abundance: -; CDR3aa: CASSGGWTASNQPQHF; CDR3nt: TGTGCCAGTAGTGGGGGATGGACAGCTAGCAATCAGCCCCAGCATTTT
v_gene: TRBV7-3; j_gene: TRBJ1-1; d_gene: -; abundance: -; CDR3aa: CASSLTPGVGTEAFF; CDR3nt: TGTGCCAGCAGCTTAACACCCGGGGTTGGCACTGAAGCTTTCTTT
v_gene: TRBV2; j_gene: TRBJ1-4; d_gene: -; abundance: -; CDR3aa: CASSKQGSNEKLFF; CDR3nt: TGTGCCAGCAGTAAGCAGGGCAGTAATGAAAAACTGTTTTTT
v_gene: TRBV7-9; j_gene: TRBJ2-7; d_gene: TRBD1; abundance: -; CDR3aa: CASSLAAGGLYEQYF; CDR3nt: TGTGCCAGCAGCTTAGCGGCAGGGGGCTTATACGAGCAGTACTTC
v_gene: TRBV15; j_gene: TRBJ2-5; d_gene: -; abundance: once; CDR3aa: CATSRERSQETQYF; CDR3nt: TGTGCCACCAGCAGAGAGAGGTCCCAAGAGACCCAGTACTTC
v_gene: TRBV5-1; j_gene: TRBJ1-5; d_gene: TRBD1; abundance: -; CDR3aa: CASSLSPDRGRHQPQHF; CDR3nt: TGCGCCAGCAGCTTGTCTCCGGACAGGGGGAGACATCAGCCCCAGCATTTT
v_gene: TRBV7-6; j_gene: TRBJ1-6; d_gene: TRBD1; abundance: -; CDR3aa: CASSPETGSSYNSPLHF; CDR3nt: TGTGCCAGCAGCCCGGAGACAGGGAGCTCCTATAATTCACCCCTCCACTTT
v_gene: TRBV10-1; j_gene: TRBJ2-7; d_gene: -; abundance: few; CDR3aa: CASSEKSTGSYEQYF; CDR3nt: TGCGCCAGCAGTGAGAAATCCACGGGCTCCTACGAGCAGTACTTC
v_gene: TRBV14; j_gene: TRBJ2-7; d_gene: TRBD2; abundance: -; CDR3aa: CASSQAGLAGGEQYF; CDR3nt: TGTGCCAGCAGCCAAGCGGGACTAGCGGGAGGCGAGCAGTACTTC
v_gene: TRBV6-1; j_gene: TRBJ1-6; d_gene: -; abundance: -; CDR3aa: CASSESQGSYNSPLHF; CDR3nt: TGTGCCAGCAGTGAAAGTCAGGGTAGTTATAATTCACCCCTCCACTTT
v_gene: TRBV28; j_gene: TRBJ1-4; d_gene: -; abundance: -; CDR3aa: CASRPGINEKLFF; CDR3nt: TGTGCCAGCCGACCGGGGATTAATGAAAAACTGTTTTTT
v_gene: TRBV2; j_gene: TRBJ2-7; d_gene: TRBD2; abundance: -; CDR3aa: CASSDRASGRGEQYF; CDR3nt: TGTGCCAGCAGTGATCGCGCTAGCGGGAGAGGTGAGCAGTACTTC
v_gene: TRBV11-2; j_gene: TRBJ2-5; d_gene: -; abundance: -; CDR3aa: CASSPLYSRSRGMETQYF; CDR3nt: TGTGCCAGCAGCCCCCTGTATAGTCGGTCGCGCGGGATGGAGACCCAGTACTTC
v_gene: TRBV28; j_gene: TRBJ2-3; d_gene: TRBD1; abundance: -; CDR3aa: CASSLGTGFGDTQYF; CDR3nt: TGTGCCAGCAGTCTAGGGACAGGGTTCGGAGATACGCAGTATTTT
v_gene: TRBV5-4; j_gene: TRBJ2-1; d_gene: -; abundance: -; CDR3aa: CASSPRTGANEQFF; CDR3nt: TGTGCCAGCAGCCCGCGTACTGGAGCCAATGAGCAGTTCTTC
v_gene: TRBV3-1/TRBV3-2; j_gene: TRBJ2-3; d_gene: TRBD2; abundance: -; CDR3aa: CASSRRSGSGGTDTQYF; CDR3nt: TGTGCCAGCAGCCGGAGGAGCGGGAGCGGTGGCACAGATACGCAGTATTTT
v_gene: TRBV12-3/TRBV12-4; j_gene: TRBJ1-2; d_gene: -; abundance: -; CDR3aa: CASRPTDSYGYTF; CDR3nt: TGTGCCAGCAGACCAACGGACAGCTATGGCTACACCTTC
v_gene: TRBV7-2; j_gene: TRBJ2-5; d_gene: -; abundance: -; CDR3aa: CASSLRRAQETQYF; CDR3nt: TGTGCCAGCAGCTTACGGCGGGCACAAGAGACCCAGTACTTC